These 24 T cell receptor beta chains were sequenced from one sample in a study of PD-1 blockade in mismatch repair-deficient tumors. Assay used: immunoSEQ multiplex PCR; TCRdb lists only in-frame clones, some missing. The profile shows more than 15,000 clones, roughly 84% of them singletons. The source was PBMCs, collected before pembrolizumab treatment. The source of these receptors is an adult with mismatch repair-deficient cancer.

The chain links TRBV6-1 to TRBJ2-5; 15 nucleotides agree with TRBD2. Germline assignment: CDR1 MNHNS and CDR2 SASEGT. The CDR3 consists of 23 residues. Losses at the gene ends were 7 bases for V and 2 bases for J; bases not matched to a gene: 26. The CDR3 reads CASNQAALGLGTSGRTRQETQYF. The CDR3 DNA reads TGTGCCAGCAATCAAGCAGCGTTAGGATTAGGGACTAGCGGGAGGACGAGGCAAGAGACCCAGTACTTC.

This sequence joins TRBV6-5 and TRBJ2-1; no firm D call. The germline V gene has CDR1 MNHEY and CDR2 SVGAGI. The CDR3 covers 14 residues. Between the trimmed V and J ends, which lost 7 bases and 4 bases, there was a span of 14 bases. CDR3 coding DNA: TGTGCCAGCACGCCAGACCTCGGTTACAATGAGCAGTTCTTC. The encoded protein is CASTPDLGYNEQFF.

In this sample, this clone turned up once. The CDR3 DNA is TGTGCCAGCTCACCAACCTGGGACAGGGCGGACACCGGGGAGCTGTTTTTT. Amino acids: CASSPTWDRADTGELFF. The chain employs TRBV18 and TRBJ2-2; 9 positions agree with TRBD1. The CDR3 runs to 17 residues. Unmatched junction bases numbered 7, after V lost 2 bases and J lost 3 bases. Germline V gene sequence: CDR1 KGHSH, CDR2 LQKENI.

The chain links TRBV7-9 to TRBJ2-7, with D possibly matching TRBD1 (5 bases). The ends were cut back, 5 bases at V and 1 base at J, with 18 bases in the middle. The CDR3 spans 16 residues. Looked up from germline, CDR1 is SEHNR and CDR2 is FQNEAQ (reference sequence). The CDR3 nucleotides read TGTGCCAGCAGCCGCCCAGGGTCTGGATTTTCCTACGAGCAGTACTTC. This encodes CASSRPGSGFSYEQYF.

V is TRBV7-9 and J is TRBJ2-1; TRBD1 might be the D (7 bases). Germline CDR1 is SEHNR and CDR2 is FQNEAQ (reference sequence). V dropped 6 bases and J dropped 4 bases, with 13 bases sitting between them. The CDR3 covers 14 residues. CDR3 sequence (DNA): TGTGCCAGCAGTGCGGGACAGACGTACAATGAGCAGTTCTTC. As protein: CASSAGQTYNEQFF.

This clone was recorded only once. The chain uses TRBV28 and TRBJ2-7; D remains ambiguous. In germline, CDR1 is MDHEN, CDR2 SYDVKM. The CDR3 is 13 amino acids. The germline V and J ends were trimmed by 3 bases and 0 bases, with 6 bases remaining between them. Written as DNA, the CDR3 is TGTGCCAGCAGTTTTGGACGCTCCTACGAGCAGTACTTC. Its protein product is CASSFGRSYEQYF.

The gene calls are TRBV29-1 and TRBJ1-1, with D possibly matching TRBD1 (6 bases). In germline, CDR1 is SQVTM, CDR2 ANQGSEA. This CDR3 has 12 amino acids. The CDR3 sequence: CSVTGKVTEAFF. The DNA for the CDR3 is TGCAGTGTCACAGGGAAAGTCACTGAAGCTTTCTTT.

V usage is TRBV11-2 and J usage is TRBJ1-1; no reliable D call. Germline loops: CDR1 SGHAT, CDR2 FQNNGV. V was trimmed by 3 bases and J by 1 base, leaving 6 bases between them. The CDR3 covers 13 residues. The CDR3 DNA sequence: TGTGCCAGCAGCTTCCCGGGGAACACTGAAGCTTTCTTT. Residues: CASSFPGNTEAFF.

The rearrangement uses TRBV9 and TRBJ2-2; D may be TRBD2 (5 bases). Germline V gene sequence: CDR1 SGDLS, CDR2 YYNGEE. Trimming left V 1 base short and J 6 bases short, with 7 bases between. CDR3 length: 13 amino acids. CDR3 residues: CASSVLAAGELFF. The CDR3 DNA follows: TGTGCCAGCAGCGTACTAGCCGCCGGGGAGCTGTTTTTT.

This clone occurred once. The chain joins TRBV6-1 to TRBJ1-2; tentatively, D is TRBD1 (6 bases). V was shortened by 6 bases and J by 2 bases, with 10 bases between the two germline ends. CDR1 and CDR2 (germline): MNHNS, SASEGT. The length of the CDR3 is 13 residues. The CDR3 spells CASSYDRNYGYTF. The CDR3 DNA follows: TGTGCCAGCAGCTACGACAGGAACTATGGCTACACCTTC.

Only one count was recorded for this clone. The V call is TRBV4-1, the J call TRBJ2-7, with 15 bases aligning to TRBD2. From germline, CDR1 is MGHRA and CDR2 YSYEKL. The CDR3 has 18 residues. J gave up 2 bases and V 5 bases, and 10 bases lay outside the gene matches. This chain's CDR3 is CASSSKPGLAGGPYEQYF. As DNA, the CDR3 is TGCGCCAGCAGCTCCAAACCGGGACTAGCGGGAGGACCCTACGAGCAGTACTTC.

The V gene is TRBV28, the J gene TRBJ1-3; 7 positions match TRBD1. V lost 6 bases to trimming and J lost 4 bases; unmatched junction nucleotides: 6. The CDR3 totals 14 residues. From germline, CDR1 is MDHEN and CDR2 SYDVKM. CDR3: CASSNQGEGNTIYF. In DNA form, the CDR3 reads TGTGCCAGCAGCAACCAGGGGGAGGGAAACACCATATATTTT. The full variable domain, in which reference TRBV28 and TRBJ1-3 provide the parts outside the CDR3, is DVKVTQSSRYLVKRTGEKVFLECVQDMDHENMFWYRQDPGLGLRLIYFSYDVKMKEKGDIPEGYSVSREKKERFSLILESASTNQTSMYLCASSNQGEGNTIYFGEGSWLTVV.

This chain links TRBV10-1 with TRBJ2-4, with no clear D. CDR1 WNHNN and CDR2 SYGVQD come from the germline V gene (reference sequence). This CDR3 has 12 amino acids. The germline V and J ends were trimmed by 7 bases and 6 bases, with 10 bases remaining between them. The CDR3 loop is CASKNLVNIQYF. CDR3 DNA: TGCGCCAGCAAGAATTTGGTAAACATTCAGTACTTC.

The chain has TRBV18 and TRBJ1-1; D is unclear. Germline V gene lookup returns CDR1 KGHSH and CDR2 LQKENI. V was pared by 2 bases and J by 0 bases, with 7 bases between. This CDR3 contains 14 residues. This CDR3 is CASSPKTLNTEAFF. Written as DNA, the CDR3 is TGTGCCAGCTCACCAAAAACTTTGAACACTGAAGCTTTCTTT. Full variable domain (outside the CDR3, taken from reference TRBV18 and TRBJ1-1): NAGVMQNPRHLVRRRGQEARLRCSPMKGHSHVYWYRQLPEEGLKFMVYLQKENIIDESGMPKERFSAEFPKEGPSILRIQQVVRGDSAAYFCASSPKTLNTEAFFGQGTRLTVV.

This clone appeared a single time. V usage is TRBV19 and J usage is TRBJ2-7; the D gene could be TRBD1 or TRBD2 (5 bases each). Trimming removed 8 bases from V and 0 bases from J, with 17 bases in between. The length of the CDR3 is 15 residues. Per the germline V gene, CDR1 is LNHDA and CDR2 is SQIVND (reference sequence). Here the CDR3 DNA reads TGTGCCAGTTCCCGCCCCGGGACGGGCTCCTACGAGCAGTACTTC. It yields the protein CASSRPGTGSYEQYF.

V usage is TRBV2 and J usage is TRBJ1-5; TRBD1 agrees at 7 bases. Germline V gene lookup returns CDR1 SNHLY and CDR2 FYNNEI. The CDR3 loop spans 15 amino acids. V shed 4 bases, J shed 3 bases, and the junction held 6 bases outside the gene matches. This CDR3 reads CASSALGQNNQPQHF. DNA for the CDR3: TGTGCCAGCAGTGCTTTGGGACAGAACAATCAGCCCCAGCATTTT. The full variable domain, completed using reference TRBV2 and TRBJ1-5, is EPEVTQTPSHQVTQMGQEVILRCVPISNHLYFYWYRQILGQKVEFLVSFYNNEISEKSEIFDDQFSVERPDGSNFTLKIRSTKLEDSAMYFCASSALGQNNQPQHFGDGTRLSIL.

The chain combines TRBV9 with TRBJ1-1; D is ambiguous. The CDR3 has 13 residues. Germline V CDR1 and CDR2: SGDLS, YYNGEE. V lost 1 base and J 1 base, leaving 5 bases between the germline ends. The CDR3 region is CASSVYGNTEAFF. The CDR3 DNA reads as TGTGCCAGCAGCGTATACGGGAACACTGAAGCTTTCTTT.

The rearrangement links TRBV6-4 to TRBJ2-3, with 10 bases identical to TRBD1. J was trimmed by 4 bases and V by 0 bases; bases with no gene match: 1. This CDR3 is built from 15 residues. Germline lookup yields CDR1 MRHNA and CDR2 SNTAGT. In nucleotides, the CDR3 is TGTGCCAGCAGTGACTCGACAGGGGGCGCAGATACGCAGTATTTT. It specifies CASSDSTGGADTQYF.

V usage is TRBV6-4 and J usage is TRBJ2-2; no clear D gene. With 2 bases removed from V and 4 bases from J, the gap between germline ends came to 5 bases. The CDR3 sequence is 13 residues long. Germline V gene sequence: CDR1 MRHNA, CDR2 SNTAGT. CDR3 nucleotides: TGTGCCAGCAGTGACAGGGCCACCGGGGAGCTGTTTTTT. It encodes CASSDRATGELFF.

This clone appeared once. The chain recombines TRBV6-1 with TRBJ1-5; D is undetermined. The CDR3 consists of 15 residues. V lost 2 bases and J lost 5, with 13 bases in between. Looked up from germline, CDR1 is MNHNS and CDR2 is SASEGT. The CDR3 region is CASSEIGSGHQPQHF. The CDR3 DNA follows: TGTGCCAGCAGTGAAATTGGCTCCGGGCATCAGCCCCAGCATTTT.

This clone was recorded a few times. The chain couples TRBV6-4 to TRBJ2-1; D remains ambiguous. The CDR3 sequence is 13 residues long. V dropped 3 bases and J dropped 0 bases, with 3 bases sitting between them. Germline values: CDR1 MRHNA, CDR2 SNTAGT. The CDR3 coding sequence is TGTGCCAGCAGTGAAAGCTCCTACAATGAGCAGTTCTTC. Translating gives CASSESSYNEQFF.

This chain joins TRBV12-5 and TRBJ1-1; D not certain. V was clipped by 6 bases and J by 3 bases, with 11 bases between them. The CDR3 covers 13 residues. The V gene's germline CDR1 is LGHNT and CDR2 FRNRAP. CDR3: CASGLERDTEAFF. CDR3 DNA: TGTGCTAGTGGCCTCGAAAGGGACACTGAAGCTTTCTTT.

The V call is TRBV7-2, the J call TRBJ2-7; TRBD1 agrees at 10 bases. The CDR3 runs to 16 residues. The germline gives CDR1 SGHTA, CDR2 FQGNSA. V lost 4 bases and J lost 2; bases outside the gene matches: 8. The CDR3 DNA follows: TGTGCCAGCAGCTCTTTATTGGGACAGGGGCCCTACGAGCAGTACTTC. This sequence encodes CASSSLLGQGPYEQYF.

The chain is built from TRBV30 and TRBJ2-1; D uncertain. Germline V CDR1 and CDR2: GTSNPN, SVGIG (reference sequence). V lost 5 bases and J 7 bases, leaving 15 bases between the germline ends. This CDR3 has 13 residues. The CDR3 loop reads CAWGRVLVNEQFF. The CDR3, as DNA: TGTGCCTGGGGACGGGTTCTCGTTAATGAGCAGTTCTTC.